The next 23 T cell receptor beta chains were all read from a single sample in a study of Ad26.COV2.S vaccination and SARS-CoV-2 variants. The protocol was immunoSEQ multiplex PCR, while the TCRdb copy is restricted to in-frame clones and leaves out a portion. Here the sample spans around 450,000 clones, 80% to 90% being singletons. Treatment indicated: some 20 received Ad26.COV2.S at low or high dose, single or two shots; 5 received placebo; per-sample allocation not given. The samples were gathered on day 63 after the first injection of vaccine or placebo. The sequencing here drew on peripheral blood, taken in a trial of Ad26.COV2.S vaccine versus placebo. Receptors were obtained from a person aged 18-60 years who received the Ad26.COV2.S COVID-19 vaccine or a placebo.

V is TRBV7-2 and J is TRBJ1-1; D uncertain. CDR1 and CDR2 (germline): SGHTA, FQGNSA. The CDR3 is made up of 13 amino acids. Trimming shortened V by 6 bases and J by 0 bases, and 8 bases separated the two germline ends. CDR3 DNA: TGTGCCAGCAGGCCCGGGGTGAACACTGAAGCTTTCTTT. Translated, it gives CASRPGVNTEAFF. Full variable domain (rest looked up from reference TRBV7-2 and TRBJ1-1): GAGVSQSPSNKVTEKGKDVELRCDPISGHTALYWYRQSLGQGLEFLIYFQGNSAPDKSGLPSDRFSAERTGGSVSTLTIQRTQQEDSAVYLCASRPGVNTEAFFGQGTRLTVV.

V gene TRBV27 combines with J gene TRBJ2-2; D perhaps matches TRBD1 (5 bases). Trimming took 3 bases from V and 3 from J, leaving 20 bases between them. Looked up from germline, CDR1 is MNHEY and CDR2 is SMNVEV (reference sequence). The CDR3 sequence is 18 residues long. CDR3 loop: CASSFATAPTGDTGELFF. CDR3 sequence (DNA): TGTGCCAGCAGTTTCGCCACGGCACCCACAGGAGACACCGGGGAGCTGTTTTTT.

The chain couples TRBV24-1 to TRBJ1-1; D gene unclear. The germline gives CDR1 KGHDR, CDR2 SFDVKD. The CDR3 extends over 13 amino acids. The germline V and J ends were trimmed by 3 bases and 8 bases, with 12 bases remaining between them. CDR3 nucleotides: TGTGCCACCAGTGATACGAGGAAGGCCGAAGCTTTCTTT. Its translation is CATSDTRKAEAFF.

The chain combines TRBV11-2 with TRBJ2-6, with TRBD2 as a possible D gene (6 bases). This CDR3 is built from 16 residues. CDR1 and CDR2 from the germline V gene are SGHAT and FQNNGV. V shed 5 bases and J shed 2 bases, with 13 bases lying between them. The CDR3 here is CASSLLEGPGANVLTF. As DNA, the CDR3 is TGTGCCAGCAGCCTCCTGGAGGGCCCTGGGGCCAACGTCCTGACTTTC.

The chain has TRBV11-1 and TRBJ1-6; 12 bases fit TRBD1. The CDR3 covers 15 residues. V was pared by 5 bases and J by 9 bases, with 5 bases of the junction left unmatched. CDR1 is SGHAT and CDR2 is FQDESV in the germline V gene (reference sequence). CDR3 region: CASSAGTGGSSPLHF. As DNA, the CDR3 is TGTGCCAGCAGCGCTGGGACAGGGGGCAGTTCACCCCTCCACTTT. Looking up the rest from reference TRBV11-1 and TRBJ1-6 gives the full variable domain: EAEVAQSPRYKITEKSQAVAFWCDPISGHATLYWYRQILGQGPELLVQFQDESVVDDSQLPKDRFSAERLKGVDSTLKIQPAELGDSAMYLCASSAGTGGSSPLHFGNGTRLTVT.

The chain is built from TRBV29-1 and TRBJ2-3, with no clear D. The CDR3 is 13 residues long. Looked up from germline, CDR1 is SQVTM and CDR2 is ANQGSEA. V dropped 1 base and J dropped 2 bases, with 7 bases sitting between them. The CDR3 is CSVEGSPTDTQYF. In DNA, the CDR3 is TGCAGCGTTGAAGGGTCCCCCACAGATACGCAGTATTTT.

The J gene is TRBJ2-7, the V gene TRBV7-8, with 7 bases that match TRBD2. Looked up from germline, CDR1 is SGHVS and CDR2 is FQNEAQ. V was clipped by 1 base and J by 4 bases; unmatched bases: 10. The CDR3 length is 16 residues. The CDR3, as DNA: TGTGCCAGCAGCTTAGGGGGGGACCCCGGGGGGTACGAGCAGTACTTC. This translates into CASSLGGDPGGYEQYF.

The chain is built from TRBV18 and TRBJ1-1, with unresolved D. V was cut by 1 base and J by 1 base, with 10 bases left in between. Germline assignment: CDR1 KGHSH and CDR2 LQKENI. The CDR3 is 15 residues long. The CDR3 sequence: CASSPLTAANTEAFF. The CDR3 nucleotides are TGTGCCAGCTCACCACTCACAGCGGCGAACACTGAAGCTTTCTTT.

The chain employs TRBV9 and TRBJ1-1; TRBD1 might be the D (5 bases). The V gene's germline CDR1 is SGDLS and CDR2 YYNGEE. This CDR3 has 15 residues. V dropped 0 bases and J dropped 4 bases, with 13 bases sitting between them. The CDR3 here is CASSVGWGDGTEAFF. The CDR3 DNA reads TGTGCCAGCAGCGTAGGGTGGGGCGACGGCACTGAAGCTTTCTTT.

The CDR3 is CASSFYRDTDTQYF. Here the CDR3 DNA reads TGTGCCAGCAGCTTCTACCGGGACACAGATACGCAGTATTTT. The chain links TRBV11-1 to TRBJ2-3; TRBD2 is a possible D gene (5 bases). The CDR3 length is 14 residues. V lost 3 bases, J lost 2 bases, and 9 bases lay in between. Germline lookup yields CDR1 SGHAT and CDR2 FQDESV (reference sequence). Complete variable domain (other parts from reference TRBV11-1 and TRBJ2-3): EAEVAQSPRYKITEKSQAVAFWCDPISGHATLYWYRQILGQGPELLVQFQDESVVDDSQLPKDRFSAERLKGVDSTLKIQPAELGDSAMYLCASSFYRDTDTQYFGPGTRLTVL.

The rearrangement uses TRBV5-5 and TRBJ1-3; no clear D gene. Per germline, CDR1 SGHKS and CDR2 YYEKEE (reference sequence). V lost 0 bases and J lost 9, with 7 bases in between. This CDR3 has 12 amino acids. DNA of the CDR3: TGTGCCAGCAGCTTGGCACTAAGCACCATATATTTT. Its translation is CASSLALSTIYF. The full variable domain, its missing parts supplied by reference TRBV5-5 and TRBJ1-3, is DAGVTQSPTHLIKTRGQQVTLRCSPISGHKSVSWYQQVLGQGPQFIFQYYEKEERGRGNFPDRFSARQFPNYSSELNVNALLLGDSALYLCASSLALSTIYFGEGSWLTVV.

This CDR3 is CASSVISGIPYNEQFF. CDR3 nucleotide sequence: TGTGCCAGTAGTGTTATTAGCGGGATCCCCTACAATGAGCAGTTCTTC. The rearrangement joins TRBV19 to TRBJ2-1; 8 bases agree with TRBD2. The CDR3 length is 16 residues. Germline loops: CDR1 LNHDA, CDR2 SQIVND (reference sequence). V was pared by 5 bases and J by 2 bases, with 8 bases of the junction left unmatched. Full variable domain (rest looked up from reference TRBV19 and TRBJ2-1): DGGITQSPKYLFRKEGQNVTLSCEQNLNHDAMYWYRQDPGQGLRLIYYSQIVNDFQKGDIAEGYSVSREKKESFPLTVTSAQKNPTAFYLCASSVISGIPYNEQFFGPGTRLTVL.

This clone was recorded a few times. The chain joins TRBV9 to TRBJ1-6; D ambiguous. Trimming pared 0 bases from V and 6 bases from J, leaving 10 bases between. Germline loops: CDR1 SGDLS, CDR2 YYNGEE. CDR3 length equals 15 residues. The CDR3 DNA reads TGTGCCAGCAGCGTAGATGCAGCGCTTAATTCACCCCTCCACTTT. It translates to CASSVDAALNSPLHF.

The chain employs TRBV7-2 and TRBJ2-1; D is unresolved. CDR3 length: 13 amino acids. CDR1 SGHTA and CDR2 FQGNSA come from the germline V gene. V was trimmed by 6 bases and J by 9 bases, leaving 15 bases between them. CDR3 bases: TGTGCCAGCAGTTTTAGTCAGGTCCGTGAGCAGTTCTTC. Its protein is CASSFSQVREQFF.

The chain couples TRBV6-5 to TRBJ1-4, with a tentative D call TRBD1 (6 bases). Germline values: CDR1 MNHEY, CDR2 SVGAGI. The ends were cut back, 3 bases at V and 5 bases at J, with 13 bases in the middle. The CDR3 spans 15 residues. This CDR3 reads CASSYTGKSNEKLFF. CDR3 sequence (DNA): TGTGCCAGCAGTTATACAGGGAAATCGAATGAAAAACTGTTTTTT.

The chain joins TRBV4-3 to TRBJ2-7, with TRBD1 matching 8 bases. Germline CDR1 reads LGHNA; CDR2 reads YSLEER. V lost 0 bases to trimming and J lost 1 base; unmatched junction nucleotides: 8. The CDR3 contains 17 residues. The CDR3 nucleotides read TGCGCCAGCAGCCAAGAGGGTGGGACAGGACATTCCTACGAGCAGTACGTC. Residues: CASSQEGGTGHSYEQYV.

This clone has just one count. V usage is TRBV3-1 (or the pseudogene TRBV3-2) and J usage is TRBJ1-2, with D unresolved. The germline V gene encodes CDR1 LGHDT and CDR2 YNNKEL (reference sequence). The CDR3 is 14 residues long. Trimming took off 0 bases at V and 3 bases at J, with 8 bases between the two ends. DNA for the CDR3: TGTGCCAGCAGCCAAGACTGGGGAGACTATGGCTACACCTTC. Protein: CASSQDWGDYGYTF.

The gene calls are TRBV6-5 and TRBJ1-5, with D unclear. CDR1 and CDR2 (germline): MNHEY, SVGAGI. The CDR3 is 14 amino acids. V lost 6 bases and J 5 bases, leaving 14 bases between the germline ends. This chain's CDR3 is CASSLGPDDQPQHF. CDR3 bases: TGTGCCAGCAGCCTTGGACCCGACGATCAGCCCCAGCATTTT.

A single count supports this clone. CDR3 sequence (DNA): TGTGCCACCAGCAGAGAAATAGGGACTGAAGCTTTCTTT. As protein: CATSREIGTEAFF. The chain couples TRBV15 to TRBJ1-1, with unresolved D. The CDR3 is 13 amino acids. Trimming pared 0 bases from V and 5 bases from J, leaving 7 bases between. The germline V gene encodes CDR1 LNHNV and CDR2 YYDKDF (reference sequence).

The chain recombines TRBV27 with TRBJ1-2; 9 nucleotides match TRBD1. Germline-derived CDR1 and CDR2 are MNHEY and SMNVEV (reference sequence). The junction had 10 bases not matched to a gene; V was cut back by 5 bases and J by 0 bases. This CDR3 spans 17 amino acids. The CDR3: CASSLTWTGASNYGYTF. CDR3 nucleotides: TGTGCCAGCAGTCTCACTTGGACAGGGGCCTCTAACTATGGCTACACCTTC.

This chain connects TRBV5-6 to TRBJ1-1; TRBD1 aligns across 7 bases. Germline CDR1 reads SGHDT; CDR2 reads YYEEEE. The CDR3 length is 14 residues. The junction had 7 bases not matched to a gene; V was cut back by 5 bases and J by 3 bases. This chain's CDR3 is CASRPQGSDTEAFF. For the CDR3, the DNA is TGTGCCAGCAGGCCACAGGGGAGTGACACTGAAGCTTTCTTT.

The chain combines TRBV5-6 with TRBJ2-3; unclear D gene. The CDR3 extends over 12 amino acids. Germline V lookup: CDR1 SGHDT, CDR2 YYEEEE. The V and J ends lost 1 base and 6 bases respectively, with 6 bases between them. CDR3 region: CASSLWRDTQYF. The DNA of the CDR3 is TGTGCCAGCAGCTTGTGGCGGGATACGCAGTATTTT.

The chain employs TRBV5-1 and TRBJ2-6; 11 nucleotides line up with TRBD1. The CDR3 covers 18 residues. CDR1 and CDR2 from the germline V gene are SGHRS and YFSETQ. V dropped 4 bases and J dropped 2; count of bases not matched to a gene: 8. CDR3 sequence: CASSLGTGGDPGANVLTF. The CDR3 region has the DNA TGCGCCAGCAGCCTCGGGACAGGGGGAGATCCTGGGGCCAACGTCCTGACTTTC.